In its sample, the clone carrying this TCR beta chain was seen once. Its antigen is undetermined. The V segment lost 4 bases and the J segment 5 bases; nucleotides outside the gene matches: 11. Germline values: CDR1 MDHEN, CDR2 SYDVKM. This CDR3 is built from 16 residues. Profiling relied on immunoSEQ multiplex PCR, and the TCRdb table lists in-frame clones only, not all of them. The sample lists roughly 26,000 clones; 75% to 90% were seen once. The data belong to a study of OX40 agonist ivuxolimab in advanced cancers. Study conclusions and caveats: At 0.1 to 3.0 mg/kg and by week 6, clonal expansion occurred in CD4+ and CD8+ blood T cells.

The TCR sequence derives from an adult with an advanced solid tumor such as melanoma, head and neck, liver or kidney cancer. Sequencing was performed on CD4+ or CD8+ T cells sorted from blood, taken in a trial of the OX40 agonist ivuxolimab. The V gene is TRBV28, the J gene TRBJ1-5; 7 positions match TRBD1. The CDR3 sequence: CASSWAEGQNYQPQHF. The CDR3 region has the DNA TGTGCCAGCAGTTGGGCCGAGGGACAGAACTATCAGCCCCAGCATTTT. Complete variable domain (other parts from reference TRBV28 and TRBJ1-5): DVKVTQSSRYLVKRTGEKVFLECVQDMDHENMFWYRQDPGLGLRLIYFSYDVKMKEKGDIPEGYSVSREKKERFSLILESASTNQTSMYLCASSWAEGQNYQPQHFGDGTRLSIL.